The source of this T cell receptor beta chain is a study of blood T cell repertoires in COVID-19. Study details: Sites across the United States, Italy and Spain contributed samples from acute and convalescent COVID-19. PBMCs, B-cell-depleted T cells, or T cells were the source of the cDNA or gDNA that made up the material.

Participant age was about 18 to 89 years, and participants resided in fewer than 30 US areas. Germline CDR1 is DFQATT and CDR2 is SNEGSKA (reference sequence). This CDR3 contains 11 residues. Trimming removed 5 bases at V and 7 bases at J, with 11 bases between. Per the authors' pipeline: Reference gene primer amplification gave estimated nucleated cell counts. The table came from immunoSEQ multiplex PCR; TCRdb's copy has only in-frame clones and leaves some out. The V and J calls and clone size come from that table; D and trimming were worked out from the DNA. Found here are about 320,000 clones, about nine tenths of them singletons; the top ten hold around 2.7%. A single count supports this clone.

Sequencing was carried out using PBMCs or T cells enriched from blood (not recorded which). The chain links TRBV20-1 to TRBJ1-2, with D possibly TRBD1 on 5 matching bases. The TCR sequence derives from a man in his sixties who had recovered from COVID-19. CDR3 nucleotides: TGCAGTGCTGCTCAGGGTGTTGGCTACACCTTC. Protein sequence: CSAAQGVGYTF.